This note documents a single T cell receptor beta chain sequence. Its antigen is currently unknown. This entry belongs to a study of cytomegalovirus exposure and HLA in healthy donors. Study observations and caveats: According to the study, around 160 TCR beta chains were cytomegalovirus-associated. The classifier reportedly diagnosed cytomegalovirus status with high sensitivity and specificity.

Using immunoSEQ multiplex PCR, the repertoire was profiled, and TCRdb retains in-frame clones only, with some absent. This table holds about 57,000 clones, 89% found once. Trimming at V came to 5 bases and at J to 6 bases, leaving 14 bases not matched to a gene. Germline loops: CDR1 SGHRS, CDR2 YFSETQ. CDR3 length equals 16 residues. The specimen sequenced was PBMCs. The chain has TRBV5-1 and TRBJ2-4, with 7 bases that match TRBD2. This receptor was identified in a woman aged 18-35 years in good health and CMV-seronegative. The CDR3 loop reads CASSSSKRGSGNIQYF. The CDR3 DNA is TGCGCCAGCAGTTCGAGTAAGCGGGGCTCTGGAAACATTCAGTACTTC.